The 13 T cell receptor beta chains in this list originate from one sample, sequenced in a study of blood T cell repertoires in COVID-19. Measured with immunoSEQ multiplex PCR; TCRdb has only the in-frame clones, and not every one. The sample lists 200,000 to 250,000 clones, 82% occurring once. Sequencing used peripheral blood. The receptors stem from a woman in her seventies with COVID-19, enrolled during active disease.

This chain links TRBV6-2 or TRBV6-3 with TRBJ2-7; TRBD2 agrees at 8 bases. With V trimmed by 0 bases and J by 2 bases, 9 bases remained unmatched. The V gene's germline CDR1 is MNHEY and CDR2 SVGEGT. The CDR3 consists of 17 residues. The CDR3: CASSYSSGLADAYEQYF. Written as DNA, the CDR3 is TGTGCCAGCAGTTACTCCTCAGGACTAGCTGACGCCTACGAGCAGTACTTC.

In its sample, this clone was seen a few times. V is TRBV5-1 and J is TRBJ1-2; 10 bases map to TRBD1. Germline trimming cut 4 bases from V and 4 bases from J; bases unmatched to any gene: 7. Germline lookup yields CDR1 SGHRS and CDR2 YFSETQ. This CDR3 contains 15 residues. CDR3 bases: TGCGCCAGCAGCATTCGACAGGGGGCGGGCTATGGCTACACCTTC. Translating it yields CASSIRQGAGYGYTF.

The chain uses TRBV18 and TRBJ2-1; the match to TRBD1 covers 8 bases. CDR3 length equals 13 residues. Germline lookup yields CDR1 KGHSH and CDR2 LQKENI. The trim removed 5 bases at V and 12 bases at J, leaving 9 bases unmatched. CDR3 in amino acids: CASSGGGQGSQFF. The CDR3 nucleotides read TGTGCCAGCTCAGGCGGCGGACAGGGTTCGCAGTTCTTC.

J is TRBJ2-7 and V is TRBV3-1 (or the pseudogene TRBV3-2), with 8 bases that match TRBD2. V shed 5 bases and J 3 bases; nucleotides not matched to a gene: 9. Per the germline V gene, CDR1 is LGHDT and CDR2 is YNNKEL (reference sequence). The CDR3 is 15 amino acids. The chain's CDR3 is CASSKPAGALYEQYF. The CDR3 region has the DNA TGTGCCAGCAGCAAACCAGCGGGAGCCCTCTACGAGCAGTACTTC.

V and J are TRBV6-2 or TRBV6-3 and TRBJ1-2; D not resolved. The CDR3 is made up of 12 amino acids. Germline values: CDR1 MNHEY, CDR2 SVGEGT. Trimming cost V 6 bases and J 3 bases, with 8 bases left between them. The CDR3 protein is CASSNRDYGYTF. The DNA of the CDR3 is TGTGCCAGCAGCAACCGGGACTATGGCTACACCTTC.

The J gene is TRBJ1-3, the V gene TRBV14; 8 bases are shared with TRBD1. Germline V lookup: CDR1 SGHDN, CDR2 FVKESK. This CDR3 comprises 16 residues. The trim removed 4 bases at V and 2 bases at J, leaving 7 bases unmatched. The CDR3 is CASSPRTGPTGNTIYF. DNA of the CDR3: TGTGCCAGCAGCCCCCGGACAGGGCCAACTGGAAACACCATATATTTT.

V usage is TRBV7-8 and J usage is TRBJ1-1; the D gene is possibly TRBD1 (6 bases). Trimming took off 1 base at V and 4 bases at J, with 13 bases between the two ends. This CDR3 has 15 residues. CDR1 is SGHVS and CDR2 is FQNEAQ in the germline V gene. In nucleotides, the CDR3 is TGTGCCAGCAGCTTAGGGGCAGGGGTCGGCACTGAAGCTTTCTTT. Protein sequence: CASSLGAGVGTEAFF.

This chain links TRBV28 with TRBJ1-2; 10 bases map to TRBD1. Trimming at V came to 1 base and at J to 6 bases, leaving 8 bases not matched to a gene. The CDR3 length is 16 residues. Germline V lookup: CDR1 MDHEN, CDR2 SYDVKM. CDR3 sequence reads: CASSLLAATGGNGYTF. For the CDR3, the DNA is TGTGCCAGCAGTTTATTAGCAGCGACAGGGGGCAATGGCTACACCTTC.

This clone came up a few times. The V gene is TRBV19, the J gene TRBJ1-5, with 9 bases matching TRBD1. The length of the CDR3 is 15 residues. The ends lost 1 base at V and 6 bases at J; junction bases unmatched: 4. The germline gives CDR1 LNHDA, CDR2 SQIVND (reference sequence). Here the CDR3 DNA reads TGTGCCAGTAGTATAGGACAGGGGGGGGCTCAGCCCCAGCATTTT. It codes for CASSIGQGGAQPQHF.

The chain is built from TRBV19 and TRBJ2-1; tentatively, D is TRBD2 (6 bases). CDR1 LNHDA and CDR2 SQIVND come from the germline V gene (reference sequence). The CDR3 extends over 19 amino acids. Deletions cut 2 bases from V and 0 bases from J, with 20 bases between. The CDR3: CASSILGLARSTSYNEQFF. CDR3 in DNA: TGTGCCAGTAGTATATTGGGGCTAGCGAGGAGCACCTCCTACAATGAGCAGTTCTTC.

The CDR3 sequence is CASREQGAPNSPLHF. DNA for the CDR3: TGTGCCAGTAGGGAACAGGGAGCACCTAATTCACCCCTCCACTTT. The J gene is TRBJ1-6, the V gene TRBV19; D possibly corresponds to TRBD1 (6 bases). The CDR3 totals 15 residues. V lost 6 bases to trimming and J lost 6 bases, with 15 bases between them. CDR1 is LNHDA and CDR2 is SQIVND in the germline V gene (reference sequence).

The DNA of the CDR3 is TGTGCCAGCAGCCAAGGGACTAGCGGGAGGCCGGGGTACGAGCAGTACTTC. Residues: CASSQGTSGRPGYEQYF. The genes are TRBV4-2 and TRBJ2-7; 14 nucleotides line up with TRBD2. Germline CDR1 LGHNA, CDR2 YNFKEQ. V gave up 1 base and J gave up 4 bases; unmatched junction bases: 6. The CDR3 sequence is 17 residues long.

The V gene is TRBV5-1, the J gene TRBJ2-1; D uncertain. V gave up 2 bases and J gave up 5 bases, with 11 bases separating them. The CDR3 totals 14 residues. CDR1 and CDR2 from the germline V gene are SGHRS and YFSETQ. CDR3 residues: CASSLSPVNNEQFF. The CDR3 DNA reads as TGCGCCAGCAGCTTATCCCCGGTGAACAATGAGCAGTTCTTC.